This TCR beta chain was captured in a study of T-cell reconstitution after alpha-beta-depleted transplantation in children. V lost 7 bases and J 1 base, leaving 5 bases between the germline ends. The CDR3 sequence is 11 residues long. Germline V gene lookup returns CDR1 SGHRS and CDR2 YFSETQ. In this sample, this clonotype turned up many times. Using unique molecular identifiers, the investigators prepared the TCRbeta library. TCRdb re-derived calls from the PCR reads in MiXCR, one entry per CDR3 protein. The sample yields about 230,000 distinct CDR3 sequences, 9.7% seen once. Sequencing was performed on PBMCs from the stem cell graft donor, taken from the stem cell graft. J is TRBJ2-5 and V is TRBV5-1, with D unclear. The receptor was derived from a human donor who donated a stem cell graft to a child with SCID. CDR3 in amino acids: CASGSQETQYF. The CDR3 DNA sequence: TGCGCCAGCGGCTCCCAAGAGACCCAGTACTTC.